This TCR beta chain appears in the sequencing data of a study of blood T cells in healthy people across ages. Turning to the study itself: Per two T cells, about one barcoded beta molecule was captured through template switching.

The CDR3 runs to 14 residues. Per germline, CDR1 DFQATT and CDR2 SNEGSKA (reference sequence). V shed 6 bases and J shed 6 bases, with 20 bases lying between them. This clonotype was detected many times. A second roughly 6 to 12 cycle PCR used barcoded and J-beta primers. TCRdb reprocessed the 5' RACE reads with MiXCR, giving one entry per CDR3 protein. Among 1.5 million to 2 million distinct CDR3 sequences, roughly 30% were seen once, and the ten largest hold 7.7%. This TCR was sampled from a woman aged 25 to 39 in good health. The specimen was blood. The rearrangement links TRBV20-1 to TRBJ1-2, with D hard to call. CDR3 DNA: TGCAGTGCGGGTTCACCTAGGGATGGCAATGGCTACACCTTC. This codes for CSAGSPRDGNGYTF.